Below, 4 T cell receptor beta chains from the same sample are listed, as sequenced in a study of T-cell memory formation after mild COVID-19 (dated by TCRdb to the early 2020s). The library relied on 5' RACE. Data came from an Illumina NovaSeq 6000. TCRdb passed the public sequencing reads through fastp at Q25 and MiXCR, retaining productive beta sequences. Rows with one shared CDR3 protein collapse into an entry with the most common genes and DNA. The sample table shows fewer than 250,000 distinct CDR3 sequences, and around 20% are seen once. Of the sample, 2.4% falls within the top ten clones. Sequences were obtained from PBMCs or a T cell subset sorted from them (not recorded which). Receptor source: an adult woman who had mild COVID-19 (a few samples of this study predate the infection). The sample titles of this study are shuffled in the database, so cell type and time point are left out; the donor was told from shared clones.

This clonotype was found a few times. This chain uses TRBV7-2 with TRBJ1-1, with a tentative D call TRBD1 (5 bases). The CDR3 length is 16 residues. The ends were cut back, 1 base at V and 4 bases at J, with 16 bases in the middle. Looked up from germline, CDR1 is SGHTA and CDR2 is FQGNSA. The CDR3 spells CASSLDWGVVPTEAFF. The CDR3 nucleotides are TGTGCCAGCAGCTTAGATTGGGGGGTGGTCCCCACTGAAGCTTTCTTT.

Only a few counts were recorded for this clonotype. The chain couples TRBV5-1 to TRBJ2-2; TRBD1 matches 7 bases. This CDR3 spans 16 amino acids. Germline V gives CDR1 SGHRS, CDR2 YFSETQ. V lost 0 bases and J lost 2; bases outside the gene matches: 4. The CDR3 loop reads CASSLDPGGNTGELFF. For the CDR3, the DNA is TGCGCCAGCAGCTTGGATCCAGGGGGTAACACCGGGGAGCTGTTTTTT.

This clonotype has more than one count but fewer than ten. The chain combines TRBV21-1 with TRBJ1-1; TRBD1, the table's D call, lacks a check against the DNA. TRBV21-1 counts as a pseudogene. The CDR3 covers 17 residues. The CDR3 DNA is TGTGCCAGCAGCAAAAAGCTCCGACAGGGGGCAGACACTGAAGCTTTCTTT. Its protein product is CASSKKLRQGADTEAFF.

This clonotype showed up many times. This chain links TRBV7-2 with TRBJ2-3, with D maybe TRBD2 (6 bases). Germline CDR1 reads SGHTA; CDR2 reads FQGNSA. The V gene lost 3 bases and the J gene lost 6 bases, with 16 bases spanning the gap. The CDR3 has 15 amino acids. For the CDR3, the DNA is TGTGCCAGCAGCTTCGCGAAAACTCTAGCGGATACGCAGTATTTT. Translated, it gives CASSFAKTLADTQYF.